The 25 T cell receptor beta chains reported below all come from one sample, sequenced in a study of human T cells and chemical hapten exposure. TCRdb reprocessed the RACE reads via MiXCR and lists one record per CDR3 protein. The data hold more than 70,000 distinct CDR3 sequences, with 10% to 15% observed a single time. Noted time point: patch test 1, 2 weeks after DPC sensitization. The treatment was: therapeutic diphenylcyclopropenone sensitization with weekly scalp DPC. This specimen was whole blood, taken in connection with sensitization to the hapten diphenylcyclopropenone (DPC). Source of these receptors: a woman aged 55-70 years with alopecia areata. Some clones in this sample may be carry-over from other donors' samples.

This clonotype showed up many times. This chain joins TRBV18 and TRBJ1-1; TRBD1 is a possible D gene (6 bases). V dropped 1 base and J dropped 1 base, with 13 bases sitting between them. The CDR3 consists of 16 residues. Germline V CDR1 and CDR2: KGHSH, LQKENI. CDR3 in DNA: TGTGCCAGCTCACCACAAGGGGGGGACCGGAACACTGAAGCTTTCTTT. It specifies CASSPQGGDRNTEAFF.

Ten or more counts support this clonotype. J is TRBJ2-4 and V is TRBV6-2 or TRBV6-3; TRBD1 is a possible D gene (6 bases). V gave up 5 bases and J gave up 5 bases, with 13 bases separating them. Germline V CDR1 and CDR2: MNHEY, SVGEGT. The CDR3 spans 14 residues. The CDR3 spells CASSGQPIENIQYF. CDR3 in DNA: TGTGCCAGCAGTGGACAGCCGATAGAAAACATTCAGTACTTC.

Only a few counts were recorded for this clonotype. The chain is built from TRBV12-3 or TRBV12-4 and TRBJ2-3; D remains ambiguous. This CDR3 has 13 residues. V was cut by 7 bases and J by 0 bases, with 8 bases left in between. This CDR3 reads CASTTDSTDTQYF. Written as DNA, the CDR3 is TGTGCCAGCACCACGGATAGCACAGATACGCAGTATTTT.

The V gene is TRBV4-1, the J gene TRBJ2-1, with 10 positions matching TRBD1. This CDR3 spans 15 amino acids. In germline, CDR1 is MGHRA, CDR2 YSYEKL. The V segment lost 4 bases and the J segment 8 bases; nucleotides outside the gene matches: 8. CDR3 DNA sequence: TGCGCCAGCAGCCGGCAAGGACAGGGGGGGGATGAGCAGTTCTTC. It translates to CASSRQGQGGDEQFF.

This clonotype was seen at least ten times. The V call is TRBV7-3, the J call TRBJ2-5; no definite D call. The CDR3 spans 15 residues. Trimming shortened V by 3 bases and J by 5 bases, and 16 bases separated the two germline ends. The germline V gene encodes CDR1 SGHTA and CDR2 FQGTGA. CDR3 residues: CASSFFSGSGETQYF. CDR3 sequence (DNA): TGTGCCAGCAGCTTTTTTTCGGGTTCCGGGGAGACCCAGTACTTC.

This clonotype was counted at least ten times. The chain is built from TRBV5-6 and TRBJ1-2; D is possibly TRBD1 (5 bases). The CDR3 is 15 residues long. Germline V gene sequence: CDR1 SGHDT, CDR2 YYEEEE. V lost 0 bases and J lost 1, with 10 bases in between. CDR3 sequence: CASSLDRRNNYGYTF. The CDR3 DNA reads TGTGCCAGCAGCTTGGACAGGAGAAATAACTATGGCTACACCTTC.

The table lists this clonotype with many counts. The chain employs TRBV9 and TRBJ2-5; 8 bases are a match to TRBD2. Germline CDR1 is SGDLS and CDR2 is YYNGEE. The CDR3 totals 15 residues. The V gene end was trimmed by 2 bases and the J gene end by 2 bases; junction bases not matched to a gene: 5. The CDR3 DNA is TGTGCCAGCAGCGTCGGGGGGGTCTTTCAAGAGACCCAGTACTTC. Encoded protein: CASSVGGVFQETQYF.

This clonotype was detected many times. The chain combines TRBV11-2 with TRBJ2-7, with TRBD2 matching over 8 bases. The CDR3 has 15 amino acids. Germline V gives CDR1 SGHAT, CDR2 FQNNGV. With V trimmed by 1 base and J by 2 bases, 4 bases remained unmatched. CDR3 bases: TGTGCCAGCAGCTTAGGGATCGGGGGGGCCTACGAGCAGTACTTC. Protein: CASSLGIGGAYEQYF.

The chain employs TRBV6-5 and TRBJ1-6; D gene unclear. V lost 8 bases and J lost 2, with 7 bases in between. Germline CDR1 MNHEY, CDR2 SVGAGI. CDR3 length: 13 residues. The CDR3 reads CASGIPYNSPLHF. The CDR3 coding sequence is TGTGCCAGCGGGATCCCCTATAATTCACCCCTCCACTTT.

This clonotype was recorded a few times. The chain employs TRBV6-6 and TRBJ2-3; D remains ambiguous. V was trimmed by 0 bases and J by 0 bases, leaving 10 bases between them. The CDR3 is made up of 16 amino acids. CDR1 is MNHNY and CDR2 is SVGAGI in the germline V gene (reference sequence). Here the CDR3 reads CASSYSNRASTDTQYF. CDR3 bases: TGTGCCAGCAGTTACTCGAATCGGGCCAGCACAGATACGCAGTATTTT.

This clonotype was counted between two and nine times. CDR3 region: CASSSGSETQYF. CDR3 nucleotides: TGTGCCAGCAGTTCCGGCTCGGAGACCCAGTACTTC. This chain uses TRBV12-3 or TRBV12-4 with TRBJ2-5; no reliable D call. V lost 4 bases to trimming and J lost 5 bases, with 8 bases between them. The CDR3 is 12 amino acids.

The chain has TRBV6-6 and TRBJ1-1; D may be TRBD1 (5 bases). V dropped 7 bases and J dropped 1 base, with 13 bases sitting between them. This CDR3 is built from 14 residues. CDR1 and CDR2 (germline): MNHNY, SVGAGI (reference sequence). CDR3 sequence: CASNRGLRNTEAFF. CDR3 DNA: TGTGCCAGCAACCGGGGGTTACGGAACACTGAAGCTTTCTTT.

This clonotype has only a few counts. The gene calls are TRBV18 and TRBJ1-2, with 10 bases fitting TRBD1. CDR1 KGHSH and CDR2 LQKENI come from the germline V gene. This CDR3 comprises 17 residues. V was pared by 3 bases and J by 6 bases, with 13 bases of the junction left unmatched. The CDR3 loop is CASSPQVPGQGTHGYTF. CDR3 coding DNA: TGTGCCAGCTCACCCCAAGTCCCGGGACAGGGGACCCATGGCTACACCTTC.

The gene calls are TRBV7-9 and TRBJ2-3; 10 positions match TRBD2. CDR1 is SEHNR and CDR2 is FQNEAQ in the germline V gene (reference sequence). There are 15 residues in the CDR3. V gave up 6 bases and J gave up 0 bases; unmatched junction bases: 3. In nucleotides, the CDR3 is TGTGCCAGCAGGGTACTAGCGGGGAGCACAGATACGCAGTATTTT. Protein: CASRVLAGSTDTQYF. Using reference TRBV7-9 and TRBJ2-3 for the parts outside the CDR3, the full variable domain is DTGVSQNPRHKITKRGQNVTFRCDPISEHNRLYWYRQTLGQGPEFLTYFQNEAQLEKSRLLSDRFSAERPKGSFSTLEIQRTEQGDSAMYLCASRVLAGSTDTQYFGPGTRLTVL.

This clonotype has ten or more counts. This chain links TRBV3-1 with TRBJ2-5; D may be TRBD1 (5 bases). V gave up 4 bases and J gave up 5 bases, with 14 bases separating them. The CDR3 spans 14 residues. The V gene's germline CDR1 is LGHDT and CDR2 YNNKEL (reference sequence). DNA for the CDR3: TGTGCCAGCAGCCCGAGATATGCAGGGGAGACCCAGTACTTC. It is translated as CASSPRYAGETQYF.

The chain carries TRBV20-1 and TRBJ2-2, with D possibly TRBD1 on 5 matching bases. V lost 6 bases and J 1 base, leaving 12 bases between the germline ends. Germline CDR1 and CDR2: DFQATT and SNEGSKA (reference sequence). The CDR3 has 14 residues. Here the CDR3 reads CSAAKTGNTGELFF. The CDR3 nucleotides are TGCAGTGCCGCAAAAACAGGGAACACCGGGGAGCTGTTTTTT.

This clonotype was seen a handful of times. The chain is built from TRBV5-1 and TRBJ2-1; D is ambiguous. V lost 8 bases and J 6 bases, leaving 12 bases between the germline ends. The CDR3 is 12 residues long. CDR1 is SGHRS, CDR2 YFSETQ, per germline. CDR3 protein: CASNLYTNEQFF. In DNA form, the CDR3 reads TGCGCCAGTAACCTTTACACCAATGAGCAGTTCTTC.

This clonotype was seen many times. V usage is TRBV5-6 and J usage is TRBJ1-1; 10 bases are a match to TRBD1. The CDR3 has 15 amino acids. J lost 4 bases, V lost 3 bases, and 6 bases had no gene match. Germline CDR1 and CDR2: SGHDT and YYEEEE. This CDR3 reads CASSSRGTGATEAFF. The DNA of the CDR3 is TGTGCCAGCAGCTCACGGGGGACAGGGGCCACTGAAGCTTTCTTT.

This chain links TRBV5-5 with TRBJ2-7; 7 bases align to TRBD2. V dropped 3 bases and J dropped 4; count of bases not matched to a gene: 4. Germline V gives CDR1 SGHKS, CDR2 YYEKEE (reference sequence). The CDR3 totals 13 residues. In DNA, the CDR3 is TGTGCCAGCAGCTGGACTAGTACTTACGAGCAGTACTTC. It specifies CASSWTSTYEQYF. The full variable domain, its missing parts supplied by reference TRBV5-5 and TRBJ2-7, is DAGVTQSPTHLIKTRGQQVTLRCSPISGHKSVSWYQQVLGQGPQFIFQYYEKEERGRGNFPDRFSARQFPNYSSELNVNALLLGDSALYLCASSWTSTYEQYFGPGTRLTVT.

In this sample, this clonotype turned up a few times. The V call is TRBV7-9, the J call TRBJ2-5; 7 nucleotides line up with TRBD1. Trimming took 6 bases from V and 2 from J; bases not matched to a gene: 9. This CDR3 is built from 15 residues. Germline V lookup: CDR1 SEHNR, CDR2 FQNEAQ (reference sequence). CDR3 DNA: TGTGCCAGCAGTTCGCAGGGGGAGAGGCAAGAGACCCAGTACTTC. It specifies CASSSQGERQETQYF.

This clonotype appeared many times. The chain employs TRBV20-1 and TRBJ1-1, with D maybe TRBD1 (6 bases). The CDR3 is 17 residues long. Germline V gives CDR1 DFQATT, CDR2 SNEGSKA (reference sequence). With 0 bases removed from V and 1 base from J, the gap between germline ends came to 18 bases. CDR3 loop: CSARDHFTGLWNTEAFF. Written as DNA, the CDR3 is TGCAGTGCTAGAGATCATTTTACAGGGCTCTGGAACACTGAAGCTTTCTTT.

This chain uses TRBV18 with TRBJ2-1; D call uncertain. V dropped 0 bases and J dropped 4 bases, with 10 bases sitting between them. Germline V gives CDR1 KGHSH, CDR2 LQKENI. This CDR3 comprises 15 residues. In DNA, the CDR3 is TGTGCCAGCTCACCACCCTCCCAATCGTACAATGAGCAGTTCTTC. This encodes CASSPPSQSYNEQFF.

The V call is TRBV20-1, the J call TRBJ2-5; no reliable D call. Trimming shortened V by 5 bases and J by 9 bases, and 16 bases separated the two germline ends. The CDR3 has 12 amino acids. CDR1 and CDR2 (germline): DFQATT, SNEGSKA (reference sequence). The CDR3 loop is CSAPLGPPAQYF. CDR3 in DNA: TGCAGTGCTCCCCTAGGGCCGCCGGCCCAGTACTTC.

This clonotype has a handful of counts. The V and J genes are TRBV29-1 and TRBJ1-2; TRBD1 matches at 9 bases. CDR3 length: 17 amino acids. V was clipped by 6 bases and J by 0 bases; unmatched bases: 14. CDR1 and CDR2 (germline): SQVTM, ANQGSEA. CDR3 sequence (DNA): TGCAGCGTCGCCCAGCCCCGGACAGGGGAGACTAACTATGGCTACACCTTC. Protein: CSVAQPRTGETNYGYTF.

This clonotype was detected ten times or more. V is TRBV29-1 and J is TRBJ2-3; D is undetermined. CDR3 length equals 12 residues. Germline-derived CDR1 and CDR2 are SQVTM and ANQGSEA. With 6 bases removed from V and 0 bases from J, the gap between germline ends came to 7 bases. CDR3 sequence reads: CSVASSTDTQYF. As DNA, the CDR3 is TGCAGCGTCGCATCGAGCACAGATACGCAGTATTTT.